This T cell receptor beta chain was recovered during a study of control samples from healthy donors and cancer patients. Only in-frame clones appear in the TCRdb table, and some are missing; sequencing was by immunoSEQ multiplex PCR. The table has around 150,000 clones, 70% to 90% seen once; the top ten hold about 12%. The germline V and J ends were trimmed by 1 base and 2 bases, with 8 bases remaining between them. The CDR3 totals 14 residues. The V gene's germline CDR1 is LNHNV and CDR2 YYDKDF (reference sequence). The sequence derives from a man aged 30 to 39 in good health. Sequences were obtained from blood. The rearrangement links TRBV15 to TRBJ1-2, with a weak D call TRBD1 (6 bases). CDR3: CATSRVRGNYGYTF. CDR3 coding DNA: TGTGCCACCAGCAGAGTTAGGGGGAACTATGGCTACACCTTC.